This T cell receptor beta chain was identified in a study of T-cell reconstitution after alpha-beta-depleted transplantation in children. Unique molecular identifiers were incorporated when the TCRbeta library was constructed. TCRdb recomputed calls from the PCR reads with MiXCR, one row per CDR3 protein. The table lists 300,000 to 400,000 distinct CDR3 sequences, 16% of them singletons. The table lists this clonotype with a few counts. Its antigen is unknown. Study-wide findings and caveats: The origin of alpha-beta T cells about two months after transplant was reportedly several hundred expanded graft clones.

The clonotype comes from a male patient aged 2-10 years who had a stem cell transplant for acute lymphoblastic leukemia, so the T cells may come from the graft donor. This sample comprised PBMCs, mostly from graft donor cells, obtained 360 days after TCRalphabeta/CD19-depleted stem cell transplant.

The CDR3 DNA is TGTGCCAGCAGCTATCAACCGACAGGGGTCGAAAAACTGTTTTTT. This codes for CASSYQPTGVEKLFF. This sequence joins TRBV7-9 and TRBJ1-4, with 8 bases fitting TRBD1. CDR1 and CDR2 from the germline V gene are SEHNR and FQNEAQ (reference sequence). Trimming cost V 4 bases and J 8 bases; bases outside gene matches: 9. This CDR3 has 15 amino acids.